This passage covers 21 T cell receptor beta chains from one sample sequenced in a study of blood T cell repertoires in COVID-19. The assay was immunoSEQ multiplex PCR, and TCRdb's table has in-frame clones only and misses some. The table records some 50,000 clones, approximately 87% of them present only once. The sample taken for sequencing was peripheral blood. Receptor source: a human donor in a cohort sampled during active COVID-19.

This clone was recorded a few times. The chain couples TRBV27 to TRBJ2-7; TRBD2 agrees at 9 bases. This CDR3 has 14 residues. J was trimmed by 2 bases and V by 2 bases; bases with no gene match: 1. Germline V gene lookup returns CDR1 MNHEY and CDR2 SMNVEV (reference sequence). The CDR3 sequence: CASSLKRGAYEQYF. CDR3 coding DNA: TGTGCCAGCAGTTTAAAGCGGGGGGCCTACGAGCAGTACTTC.

For the CDR3, the DNA is TGTGCCAGCAGCGCGGGACTAGCAAGGGAGACCCAGTACTTC. Its translation: CASSAGLARETQYF. V and J are TRBV11-2 and TRBJ2-5; 9 nucleotides agree with TRBD2. The CDR3 contains 14 residues. The J segment lost 5 bases and the V segment lost 5 bases, leaving 6 bases of the junction unmatched. Germline values: CDR1 SGHAT, CDR2 FQNNGV.

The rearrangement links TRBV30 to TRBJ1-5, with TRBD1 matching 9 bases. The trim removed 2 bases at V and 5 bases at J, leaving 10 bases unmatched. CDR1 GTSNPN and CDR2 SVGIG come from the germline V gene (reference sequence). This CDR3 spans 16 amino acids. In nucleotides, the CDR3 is TGTGCCTGGAGTCCGGTGGGGGACAGGGTATATCAGCCCCAGCATTTT. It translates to CAWSPVGDRVYQPQHF.

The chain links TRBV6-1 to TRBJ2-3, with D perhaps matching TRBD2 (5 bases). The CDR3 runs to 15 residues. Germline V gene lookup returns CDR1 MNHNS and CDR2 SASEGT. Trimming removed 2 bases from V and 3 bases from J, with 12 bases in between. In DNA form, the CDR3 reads TGTGCCAGCAGTGAATTATTCTCGGGAACAGATACGCAGTATTTT. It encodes CASSELFSGTDTQYF.

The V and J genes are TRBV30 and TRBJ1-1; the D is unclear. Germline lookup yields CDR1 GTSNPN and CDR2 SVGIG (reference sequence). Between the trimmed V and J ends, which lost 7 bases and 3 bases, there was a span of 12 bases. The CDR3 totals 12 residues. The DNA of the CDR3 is TGTGCCTCCACCTCGGTGCACACTGAAGCTTTCTTT. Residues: CASTSVHTEAFF.

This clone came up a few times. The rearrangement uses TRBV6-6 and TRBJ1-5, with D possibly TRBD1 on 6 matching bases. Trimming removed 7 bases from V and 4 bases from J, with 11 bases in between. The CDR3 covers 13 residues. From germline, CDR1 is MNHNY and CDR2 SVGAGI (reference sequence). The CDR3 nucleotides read TGTGCCAGCACTGGACAGCCGAATCAGCCCCAGCATTTT. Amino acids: CASTGQPNQPQHF.

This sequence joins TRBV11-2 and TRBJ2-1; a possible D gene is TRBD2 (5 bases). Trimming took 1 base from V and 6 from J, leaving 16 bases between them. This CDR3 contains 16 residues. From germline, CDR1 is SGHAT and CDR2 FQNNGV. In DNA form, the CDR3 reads TGTGCCAGCAGCTTAGTGGCTAGCCTCCGACTCAATGAGCAGTTCTTC. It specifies CASSLVASLRLNEQFF.

CDR3 region: CASSPQGISLNTEAFF. Written as DNA, the CDR3 is TGTGCCAGTAGTCCACAGGGGATCTCCCTGAACACTGAAGCTTTCTTT. V usage is TRBV19 and J usage is TRBJ1-1; 7 positions agree with TRBD1. The CDR3 is made up of 16 amino acids. J was trimmed by 0 bases and V by 5 bases; bases with no gene match: 9. Germline values: CDR1 LNHDA, CDR2 SQIVND (reference sequence).

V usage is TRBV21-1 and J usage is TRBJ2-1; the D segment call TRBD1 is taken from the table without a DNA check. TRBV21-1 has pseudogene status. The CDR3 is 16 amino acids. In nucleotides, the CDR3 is TGTGCCAGCAGCTCCCCCAGGGTTAGCTCCTACAATGAGCAGTTCTTC. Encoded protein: CASSSPRVSSYNEQFF.

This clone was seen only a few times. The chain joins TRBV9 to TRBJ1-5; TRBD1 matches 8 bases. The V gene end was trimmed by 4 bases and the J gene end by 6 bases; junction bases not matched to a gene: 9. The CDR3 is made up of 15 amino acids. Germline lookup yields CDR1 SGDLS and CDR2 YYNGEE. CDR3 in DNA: TGTGCCAGCAGCCCCCAGGACAGGGTTGGTCAGCCCCAGCATTTT. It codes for CASSPQDRVGQPQHF.

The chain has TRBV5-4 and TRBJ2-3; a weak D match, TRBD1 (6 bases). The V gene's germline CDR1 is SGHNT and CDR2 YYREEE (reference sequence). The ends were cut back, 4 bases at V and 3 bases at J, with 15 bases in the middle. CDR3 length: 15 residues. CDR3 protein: CASSPDRFGTDTQYF. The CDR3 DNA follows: TGTGCCAGCAGCCCCGACAGGTTTGGAACAGATACGCAGTATTTT. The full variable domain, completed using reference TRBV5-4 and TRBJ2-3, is ETGVTQSPTHLIKTRGQQVTLRCSSQSGHNTVSWYQQALGQGPQFIFQYYREEENGRGNFPPRFSGLQFPNYSSELNVNALELDDSALYLCASSPDRFGTDTQYFGPGTRLTVL.

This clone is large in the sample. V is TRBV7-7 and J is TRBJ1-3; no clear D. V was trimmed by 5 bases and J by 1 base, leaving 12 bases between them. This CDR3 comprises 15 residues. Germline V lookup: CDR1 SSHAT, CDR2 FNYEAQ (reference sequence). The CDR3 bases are TGTGCCAGCAGCCCTGATCCGGGATCTGGAAACACCATATATTTT. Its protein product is CASSPDPGSGNTIYF.

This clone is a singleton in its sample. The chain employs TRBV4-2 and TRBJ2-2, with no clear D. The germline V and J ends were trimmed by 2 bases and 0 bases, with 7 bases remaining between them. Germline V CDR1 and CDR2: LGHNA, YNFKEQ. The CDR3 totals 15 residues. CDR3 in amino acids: CASSQQVPNTGELFF. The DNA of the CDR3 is TGTGCCAGCAGCCAACAGGTTCCGAACACCGGGGAGCTGTTTTTT.

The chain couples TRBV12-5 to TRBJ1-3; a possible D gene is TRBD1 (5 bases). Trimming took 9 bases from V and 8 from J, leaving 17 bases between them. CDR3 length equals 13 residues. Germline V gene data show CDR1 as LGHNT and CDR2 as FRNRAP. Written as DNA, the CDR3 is TGTGCTAGCGGGGGTTATGATAAGGACACCATATATTTT. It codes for CASGGYDKDTIYF.

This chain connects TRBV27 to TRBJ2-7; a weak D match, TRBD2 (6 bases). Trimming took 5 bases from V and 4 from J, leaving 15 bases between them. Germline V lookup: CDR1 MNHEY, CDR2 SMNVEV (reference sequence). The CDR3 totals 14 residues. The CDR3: CASSPDGTAYEQYF. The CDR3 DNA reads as TGTGCCAGCAGTCCGGATGGGACTGCTTACGAGCAGTACTTC.

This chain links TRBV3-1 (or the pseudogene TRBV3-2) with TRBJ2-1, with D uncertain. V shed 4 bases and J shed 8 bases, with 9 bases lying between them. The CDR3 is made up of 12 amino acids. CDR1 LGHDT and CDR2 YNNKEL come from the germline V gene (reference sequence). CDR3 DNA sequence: TGTGCCAGCAGCCCCCCAGGCTATGAGCAGTTCTTC. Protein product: CASSPPGYEQFF.

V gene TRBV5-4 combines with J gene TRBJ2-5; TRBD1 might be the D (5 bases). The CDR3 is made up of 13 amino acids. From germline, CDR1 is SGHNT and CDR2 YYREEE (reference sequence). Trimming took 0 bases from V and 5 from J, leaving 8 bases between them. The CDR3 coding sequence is TGTGCCAGCAGCTTGGGACAGCTCGAGACCCAGTACTTC. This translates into CASSLGQLETQYF.

DNA for the CDR3: TGTGCCAGCACCGACAGGACTTGGGGGGCCAACGTCCTGACTTTC. Translating gives CASTDRTWGANVLTF. The V call is TRBV6-5, the J call TRBJ2-6, with D perhaps matching TRBD1 (6 bases). The CDR3 totals 15 residues. V shed 7 bases and J shed 4 bases, with 14 bases lying between them. Germline CDR1 is MNHEY and CDR2 is SVGAGI.

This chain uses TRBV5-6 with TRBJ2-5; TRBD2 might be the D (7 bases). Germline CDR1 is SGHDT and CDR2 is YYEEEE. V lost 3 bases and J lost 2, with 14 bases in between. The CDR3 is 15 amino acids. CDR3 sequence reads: CASSYQGRGQETQYF. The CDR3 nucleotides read TGTGCCAGCAGCTACCAGGGGCGGGGGCAAGAGACCCAGTACTTC.

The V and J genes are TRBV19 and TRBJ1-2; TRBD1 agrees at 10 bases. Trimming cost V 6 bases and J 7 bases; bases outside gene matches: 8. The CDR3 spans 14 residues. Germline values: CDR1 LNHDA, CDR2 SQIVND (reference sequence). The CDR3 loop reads CASSSWDRGSGYTF. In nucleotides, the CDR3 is TGTGCCAGTAGCTCCTGGGACAGGGGCTCTGGCTACACCTTC.

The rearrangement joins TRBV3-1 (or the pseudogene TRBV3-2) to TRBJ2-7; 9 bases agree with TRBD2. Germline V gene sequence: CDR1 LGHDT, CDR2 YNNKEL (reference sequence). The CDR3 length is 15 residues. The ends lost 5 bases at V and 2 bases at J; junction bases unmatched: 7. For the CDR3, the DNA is TGTGCCAGCAGCTCGGGTAGCGGGGGAACCTACGAGCAGTACTTC. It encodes CASSSGSGGTYEQYF.